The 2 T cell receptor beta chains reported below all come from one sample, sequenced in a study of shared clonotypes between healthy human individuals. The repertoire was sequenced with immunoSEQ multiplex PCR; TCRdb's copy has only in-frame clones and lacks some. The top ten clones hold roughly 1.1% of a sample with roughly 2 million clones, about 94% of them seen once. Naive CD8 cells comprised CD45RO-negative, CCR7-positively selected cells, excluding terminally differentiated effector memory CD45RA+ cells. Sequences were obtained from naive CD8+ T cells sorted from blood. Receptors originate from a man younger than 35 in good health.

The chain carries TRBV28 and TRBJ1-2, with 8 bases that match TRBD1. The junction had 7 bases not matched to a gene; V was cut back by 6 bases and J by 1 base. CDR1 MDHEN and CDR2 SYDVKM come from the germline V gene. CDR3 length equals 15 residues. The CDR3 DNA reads TGTGCCAGCAGCTCGGACAGGGAACTTAACTATGGCTACACCTTC. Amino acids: CASSSDRELNYGYTF.

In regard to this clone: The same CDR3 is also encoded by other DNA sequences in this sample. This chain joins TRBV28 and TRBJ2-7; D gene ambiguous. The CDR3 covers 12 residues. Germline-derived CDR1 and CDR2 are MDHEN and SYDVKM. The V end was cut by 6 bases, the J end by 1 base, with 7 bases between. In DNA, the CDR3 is TGTGCCAGCAGGGGTGTTTCCTACGAGCAGTACTTC. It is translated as CASRGVSYEQYF.